Below, 20 T cell receptor beta chains from the same sample are listed, as sequenced in a study of blood T cell repertoires in COVID-19. The repertoire was sequenced with immunoSEQ multiplex PCR; TCRdb's copy has only in-frame clones and lacks some. This sample carries a few hundred thousand clones, around 86% of them seen once, and the ten largest clones take about 10%. Sequencing was done on a sample of peripheral blood. These receptors were obtained from a woman aged 45-65 years with COVID-19, enrolled during active disease.

This chain links TRBV7-2 with TRBJ2-5, with 8 bases identical to TRBD2. This CDR3 is 15 amino acids long. The trim removed 6 bases at V and 2 bases at J, leaving 8 bases unmatched. Germline CDR1 and CDR2: SGHTA and FQGNSA. The CDR3 nucleotides read TGTGCCAGCAGTTCACTTAGCGGGGTACAAGAGACCCAGTACTTC. Translated, it gives CASSSLSGVQETQYF.

The chain carries TRBV9 and TRBJ2-3, with D possibly being TRBD2 (6 bases). CDR1 is SGDLS, CDR2 YYNGEE, per germline. The CDR3 length is 16 residues. Trimming shortened V by 0 bases and J by 3 bases, and 14 bases separated the two germline ends. CDR3 sequence: CASSVGGGARTDTQYF. CDR3 nucleotide sequence: TGTGCCAGCAGCGTAGGGGGAGGTGCGCGAACAGATACGCAGTATTTT.

This chain links TRBV27 with TRBJ1-2; the D is unclear. CDR1 is MNHEY, CDR2 SMNVEV, per germline (reference sequence). The CDR3 runs to 13 residues. V lost 6 bases and J 4 bases, leaving 12 bases between the germline ends. CDR3 loop: CASRTGLSYGYTF. CDR3 DNA sequence: TGTGCCAGCAGAACGGGTTTATCCTATGGCTACACCTTC.

The chain joins TRBV6-1 to TRBJ2-3; 8 bases are shared with TRBD1. The germline gives CDR1 MNHNS, CDR2 SASEGT. V lost 3 bases and J lost 4; bases outside the gene matches: 6. The CDR3 is 15 residues long. CDR3 sequence reads: CASSDQGAWADTQYF. As DNA, the CDR3 is TGTGCCAGCAGTGACCAGGGGGCTTGGGCAGATACGCAGTATTTT.

This clone occurred once. The chain uses TRBV13 and TRBJ2-4, with a weak D call TRBD1 (6 bases). This CDR3 spans 16 amino acids. The germline V gene has CDR1 PRHDT and CDR2 FYEKMQ (reference sequence). Trimming stripped 2 bases from V and 0 bases from J, with 11 bases between. The CDR3 sequence is CASSLYQGLAKNIQYF. CDR3 in DNA: TGTGCCAGCAGCTTATATCAGGGGCTAGCCAAAAACATTCAGTACTTC.

This clone has a single count. V gene TRBV2 combines with J gene TRBJ2-7; D gene unclear. Trimming shortened V by 1 base and J by 2 bases, and 9 bases separated the two germline ends. The V gene's germline CDR1 is SNHLY and CDR2 FYNNEI. This CDR3 is 14 amino acids long. CDR3 sequence (DNA): TGTGCCAGCAGTGAAGGGCTGATGACCTACGAGCAGTACGTC. Protein: CASSEGLMTYEQYV.

The genes are TRBV7-2 and TRBJ1-6, with a tentative D call TRBD1 (5 bases). CDR1 and CDR2 (germline): SGHTA, FQGNSA. The V and J ends lost 2 bases and 7 bases respectively, with 18 bases between them. There are 17 residues in the CDR3. The CDR3 region is CASSLIRVGVSNSPLHF. The CDR3 nucleotides are TGTGCCAGCAGCTTAATTCGGGTAGGGGTCTCGAATTCACCCCTCCACTTT.

V usage is TRBV3-1 (or the pseudogene TRBV3-2) and J usage is TRBJ1-2, with D maybe TRBD1 (6 bases). This CDR3 has 15 residues. The V gene's germline CDR1 is LGHDT and CDR2 YNNKEL (reference sequence). V dropped 4 bases and J dropped 4 bases, with 16 bases sitting between them. The CDR3 DNA reads as TGTGCCAGCAGCCTCGATCTGACAGGTGCCTATGGCTACACCTTC. This gives the protein CASSLDLTGAYGYTF.

The genes are TRBV10-2 and TRBJ1-5; D is ambiguous. Trimming removed 2 bases from V and 11 bases from J, with 13 bases in between. Germline CDR1 is WSHSY and CDR2 is SAAADI. This CDR3 spans 13 amino acids. CDR3 protein: CASSETNKQSQHF. In DNA, the CDR3 is TGCGCCAGCAGTGAGACGAACAAACAGTCCCAGCATTTT.

The gene calls are TRBV6-2 or TRBV6-3 and TRBJ2-1, with unresolved D. The CDR3 covers 12 residues. Between the trimmed V and J ends, which lost 5 bases and 7 bases, there was a span of 9 bases. Per the germline V gene, CDR1 is MNHEY and CDR2 is SVGEGT. CDR3 sequence reads: CASSLPRNEQFF. In DNA, the CDR3 is TGTGCCAGCAGTCTCCCCCGGAATGAGCAGTTCTTC.

This chain joins TRBV7-2 and TRBJ1-1; 7 nucleotides agree with TRBD1. Losses at the gene ends were 1 base for V and 3 bases for J; bases not matched to a gene: 2. CDR1 and CDR2 (germline): SGHTA, FQGNSA. The length of the CDR3 is 14 residues. This chain's CDR3 is CASSLEGADTEAFF. The DNA of the CDR3 is TGTGCCAGCAGCTTAGAGGGGGCCGACACTGAAGCTTTCTTT.

The rearrangement uses TRBV2 and TRBJ2-3; TRBD2 agrees at 10 bases. The length of the CDR3 is 15 residues. After removal of 5 bases from V and 8 bases from J, the junction contained 10 bases not matched to a gene. Germline loops: CDR1 SNHLY, CDR2 FYNNEI. The CDR3 protein is CASSPRAGGDGTQYF. CDR3 nucleotides: TGTGCCAGCAGTCCACGAGCGGGGGGGGACGGTACGCAGTATTTT.

The chain combines TRBV5-1 with TRBJ2-5; a weak D match, TRBD2 (6 bases). Trimming took off 1 base at V and 0 bases at J, with 22 bases between the two ends. Germline CDR1 and CDR2: SGHRS and YFSETQ. This CDR3 spans 19 amino acids. CDR3 DNA sequence: TGCGCCAGCAGCTTGCTCGGGTTTAGCGGTTCAAGACACCAAGAGACCCAGTACTTC. Residues: CASSLLGFSGSRHQETQYF.

The genes are TRBV3-1 (or the pseudogene TRBV3-2) and TRBJ2-3; 7 positions match TRBD2. CDR1 is LGHDT, CDR2 YNNKEL, per germline (reference sequence). This CDR3 spans 19 amino acids. V gave up 4 bases and J gave up 6 bases; unmatched junction bases: 22. In nucleotides, the CDR3 is TGTGCCAGCAGCCCCCGCCCCATCCCTGAGGTAGCGGGTTGGGATACGCAGTATTTT. This gives the protein CASSPRPIPEVAGWDTQYF.

This chain joins TRBV5-1 and TRBJ1-3, with D maybe TRBD1 (6 bases). V dropped 4 bases and J dropped 2 bases, with 16 bases sitting between them. Per the germline V gene, CDR1 is SGHRS and CDR2 is YFSETQ. This CDR3 comprises 16 residues. This chain's CDR3 is CASSTHQTGTGNTIYF. DNA for the CDR3: TGCGCCAGCAGCACCCACCAAACAGGGACTGGAAACACCATATATTTT. Together with reference TRBV5-1 and TRBJ1-3, the CDR3 gives the full variable domain: KAGVTQTPRYLIKTRGQQVTLSCSPISGHRSVSWYQQTPGQGLQFLFEYFSETQRNKGNFPGRFSGRQFSNSRSEMNVSTLELGDSALYLCASSTHQTGTGNTIYFGEGSWLTVV.

This chain uses TRBV7-9 with TRBJ2-7; 9 positions match TRBD1. Germline CDR1 SEHNR, CDR2 FQNEAQ (reference sequence). The CDR3 sequence is 17 residues long. V lost 1 base and J lost 1; bases outside the gene matches: 8. This CDR3 reads CASSLGPDRGCSYEQYV. Written as DNA, the CDR3 is TGTGCCAGCAGCTTAGGGCCGGACAGGGGATGTTCCTACGAGCAGTACGTC.

The V call is TRBV5-4, the J call TRBJ1-2; 10 positions agree with TRBD1. There are 14 residues in the CDR3. With V trimmed by 4 bases and J by 4 bases, 4 bases remained unmatched. Germline CDR1 and CDR2: SGHNT and YYREEE (reference sequence). CDR3 nucleotide sequence: TGTGCCAGCAGCCCAAGGACAGGGGGCTATGGCTACACCTTC. It specifies CASSPRTGGYGYTF.

The chain has TRBV5-8 and TRBJ2-3; possible D gene TRBD1, 5 bases. V shed 4 bases and J shed 3 bases, with 18 bases lying between them. This CDR3 is built from 16 residues. Germline assignment: CDR1 SGHTS and CDR2 YDEGEE. As DNA, the CDR3 is TGTGCCAGCAGCCGTTTCCTGACAGAAGTTACAGATACGCAGTATTTT. This translates into CASSRFLTEVTDTQYF. The full variable domain, with the rest looked up from reference TRBV5-8 and TRBJ2-3, is EAGVTQSPTHLIKTRGQQATLRCSPISGHTSVYWYQQALGLGLQFLLWYDEGEERNRGNFPPRFSGRQFPNYSSELNVNALELEDSALYLCASSRFLTEVTDTQYFGPGTRLTVL.

The chain recombines TRBV30 with TRBJ1-6; D unclear. The germline V and J ends were trimmed by 4 bases and 2 bases, with 15 bases remaining between them. The CDR3 runs 16 residues. Germline V lookup: CDR1 GTSNPN, CDR2 SVGIG (reference sequence). CDR3 loop: CAWTRAAGTYNSPLHF. The CDR3, as DNA: TGTGCCTGGACCCGGGCCGCCGGGACCTATAATTCACCCCTCCACTTT.

The chain couples TRBV13 to TRBJ1-4; D is ambiguous. CDR1 and CDR2 (germline): PRHDT, FYEKMQ (reference sequence). The CDR3 loop spans 15 amino acids. The V gene lost 2 bases and the J gene lost 4 bases, with 11 bases spanning the gap. DNA for the CDR3: TGTGCCAGCAGCTTAAGGAGGACGAATAATGAAAAACTGTTTTTT. This translates into CASSLRRTNNEKLFF.